This T cell receptor (beta chain) was documented in a study of T cells in pancreatic ductal adenocarcinoma. On this clone itself: Its target is unknown.

Measured with immunoSEQ multiplex PCR; TCRdb has only the in-frame clones, and not every one. The table lists around 94,000 clones, about 95% of them singletons, with around 2.9% in the top ten. Surgery without prior neoadjuvant therapy was the treatment of the selected pancreatic ductal adenocarcinoma patients. The V segment lost 6 bases and the J segment 6 bases; nucleotides outside the gene matches: 5. Germline CDR1 and CDR2: MDHEN and SYDVKM. CDR3 size: 14 residues. The study, taken as a whole, reports: Blood had more productive templates and about 7.9-fold more unique clonotypes than tumor.

V gene TRBV28 combines with J gene TRBJ1-5, with 10 positions matching TRBD1. Material: PBMCs. This receptor was identified in a human donor with pancreatic ductal adenocarcinoma. CDR3 in amino acids: CASSQGQGSQPQHF. CDR3 bases: TGTGCCAGCAGCCAGGGACAGGGGAGTCAGCCCCAGCATTTT. The variable domain in full, with the rest retrieved from reference TRBV28 and TRBJ1-5, is DVKVTQSSRYLVKRTGEKVFLECVQDMDHENMFWYRQDPGLGLRLIYFSYDVKMKEKGDIPEGYSVSREKKERFSLILESASTNQTSMYLCASSQGQGSQPQHFGDGTRLSIL.